This TCR beta chain was profiled in a study of cytomegalovirus exposure and HLA in healthy donors. Study-wide results and limits: Many donors shared some public TCRs, even though most TCR sequences were rare.

Trimming shortened V by 2 bases and J by 2 bases, and 7 bases separated the two germline ends. This CDR3 has 13 residues. In germline, CDR1 is SGHNT, CDR2 YENEEA. 13 Jbeta primers and 60 Vbeta primers were used for the PCR. Method: immunoSEQ multiplex PCR; TCRdb's copy keeps in-frame clones and lacks some. The sample records under 200,000 clones, about 80% being singletons. This clone was detected only once. Its antigen remains unknown. This TCR derives from a woman under 30 in good health and CMV-seropositive. The material sequenced was PBMCs. The chain recombines TRBV11-3 with TRBJ2-7; D not resolved. CDR3 DNA sequence: TGTGCCAGCAGCTTACACAGTACCTACGAGCAGTACTTC. Amino acid sequence: CASSLHSTYEQYF.